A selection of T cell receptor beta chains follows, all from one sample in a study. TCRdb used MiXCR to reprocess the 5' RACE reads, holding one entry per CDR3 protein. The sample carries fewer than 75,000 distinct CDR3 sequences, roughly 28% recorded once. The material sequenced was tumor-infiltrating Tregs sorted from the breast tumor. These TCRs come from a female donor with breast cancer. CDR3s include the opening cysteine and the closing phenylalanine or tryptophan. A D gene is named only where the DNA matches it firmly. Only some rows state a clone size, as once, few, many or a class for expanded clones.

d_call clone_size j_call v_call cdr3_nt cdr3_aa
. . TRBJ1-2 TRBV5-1 TGCGCCAGCAGCCTCCTCCCCGACGGGGGCGGCTACACCTTC CASSLLPDGGGYTF
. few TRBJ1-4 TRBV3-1 TGTGCCAGCAGCCAAGGTGTCGCATATAATGAAAAACTGTTTTTT CASSQGVAYNEKLFF
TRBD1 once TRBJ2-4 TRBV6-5 TGTGCCAGCAGTGCCGGGCCGGGACAGGGGAACATTCAGTACTTC CASSAGPGQGNIQYF
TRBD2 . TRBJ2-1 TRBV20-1 TGCAGTGCTAATAGTCCTAGCGGGAGGGGATACAATGAGCAGTTCTTC CSANSPSGRGYNEQFF
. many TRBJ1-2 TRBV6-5 TGTGCCAGCACTAGGTTAGGGTTATACTACACCTTC CASTRLGLYYTF
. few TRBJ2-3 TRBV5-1 TGCGCCAGCAGCTTGAACGAAGTACCCTTCGCCACAGATACGCAGTATTTT CASSLNEVPFATDTQYF
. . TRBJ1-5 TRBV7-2 TGTGCCAGCAGCTTATCCAGCCAGAGCAATCAGCCCCAGCATTTT CASSLSSQSNQPQHF
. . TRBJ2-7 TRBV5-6 TGTGCCAGCAGCTCAATACTCCTGCCCTCCTACGAGCAGTACTTC CASSSILLPSYEQYF
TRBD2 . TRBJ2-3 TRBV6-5 TGTGCCAGCCGAGAAGGAAGCGGGAGGGCGGATACGCAGTATTTT CASREGSGRADTQYF
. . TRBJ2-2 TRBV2 TGTGCCAGCACTAGACAGGTGAACACCGGGGAGCTGTTTTTT CASTRQVNTGELFF
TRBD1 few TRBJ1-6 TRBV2 TGTGCCAGCATGGGACAGGGAAGTTCACCCCTCCACTTT CASMGQGSSPLHF
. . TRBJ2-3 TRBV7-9 TGTGCCAGCAGCCCCAAGTACAGGGTTTTCACAGATACGCAGTATTTT CASSPKYRVFTDTQYF
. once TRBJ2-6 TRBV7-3 TGTGCCAGCAGCTCACAAATCTCTGGGGCCGACGTCCTGACTTTC CASSSQISGADVLTF
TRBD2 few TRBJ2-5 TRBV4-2 TGTGCCAGCAGCCAAGATCGTGGGCGGGAGAGTTCTGTAGAGACCCAGTACTTC CASSQDRGRESSVETQYF
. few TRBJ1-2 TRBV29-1 TGCAGCGTTGAACATCCGGGAACAGATATCATCCGCTACACCTTC CSVEHPGTDIIRYTF
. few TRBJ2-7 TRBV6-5 TGTGCCACTCGGGGGAGCGGGCGTCTATACGAGCAGTACTTC CATRGSGRLYEQYF
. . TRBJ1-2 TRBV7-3 TGTGCCAGCAGCCCTCGGTCCGACGTGGGCTACACCTTC CASSPRSDVGYTF
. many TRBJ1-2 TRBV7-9 TGTGCCAGCAGCTCTACAGGGAACTATGGCTACACCTTC CASSSTGNYGYTF
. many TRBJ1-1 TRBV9 TGTGCCAGCAGCCCTAGTTGGAACACTGAAGCTTTCTTT CASSPSWNTEAFF
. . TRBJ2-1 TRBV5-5 TGTGCCAGCAGCTTTAGTTTGCATTTGGACTACAATGAGCAGTTCTTC CASSFSLHLDYNEQFF
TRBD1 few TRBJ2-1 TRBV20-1 TGCAGCCTACTTAGACAGGGGGAATGGAATGAGCAGTTCTTC CSLLRQGEWNEQFF
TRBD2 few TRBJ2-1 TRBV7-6 TGTGCCAGCAGCTTAATTAGCGGGGGAGACTACAATGAGCAGTTCTTC CASSLISGGDYNEQFF
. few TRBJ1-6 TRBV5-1 TGCGCCAGCAGCTTGTTCCAGAGTTCACCCCTCCACTTT CASSLFQSSPLHF
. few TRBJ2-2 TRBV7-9 TGTGCCAGCAGCTTGGGCGGGGCCTCCTCGAACACCGGGGAGCTGTTTTTT CASSLGGASSNTGELFF
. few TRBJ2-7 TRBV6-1 TGTGCCAGCAGACTCCTTGGCCGCTACGAGCAGTACTTC CASRLLGRYEQYF
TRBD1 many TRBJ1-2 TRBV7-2 TGTGCCAGCAGCCCGCGGACAGGGGGACGCTATGGCTACACCTTC CASSPRTGGRYGYTF
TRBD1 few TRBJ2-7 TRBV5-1 TGCGCCAGCAGCTCATCAACAGGGGCCCCCTCCTACGAGCAGTACTTC CASSSSTGAPSYEQYF
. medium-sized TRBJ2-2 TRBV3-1 TGTGCCAGCAGCCAACAGGGGACCGGGGAGCTGTTTTTT CASSQQGTGELFF
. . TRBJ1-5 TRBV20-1 TGCAGTGCTAGTCCTGGCGGGACTGGGAATCAGCCCCAGCATTTT CSASPGGTGNQPQHF
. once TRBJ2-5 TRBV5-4 TGTGCCAGCGGCCGACCAGGACTCTCAATTAAAGAGACCCAGTACTTC CASGRPGLSIKETQYF
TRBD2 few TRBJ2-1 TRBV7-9 TGTGCCAGCAGCCCGGTTGGGGTAGCGGGGGAGCAGTTCTTC CASSPVGVAGEQFF